The 12 T cell receptor beta chains in this list originate from one sample, sequenced in a study of PD-L1 blockade in urothelial cancer. Time point defined: pretreatment peripheral blood. Some clones are missing from TCRdb's copy, which holds only in-frame ones; the method was immunoSEQ multiplex PCR. In the table there are 60,000 or so clones, around 81% of which are singletons. This material consisted of PBMCs, taken around atezolizumab (anti-PD-L1) treatment. These receptors were obtained from a man aged 70 or older with urothelial cancer.

The chain employs TRBV30 and TRBJ1-2, with D tentatively TRBD1 (6 bases). Germline lookup yields CDR1 GTSNPN and CDR2 SVGIG (reference sequence). Trimming removed 3 bases at V and 8 bases at J, with 22 bases between. The CDR3 runs to 15 residues. CDR3 DNA: TGTGCCTGGAGCAGGGGCCAGGGTGAACTTGAAGGCTACACCTTC. It yields the protein CAWSRGQGELEGYTF.

The rearrangement links TRBV4-2 to TRBJ2-7, with 8 bases matching TRBD2. The J segment lost 7 bases and the V segment lost 4 bases, leaving 18 bases of the junction unmatched. The CDR3 extends over 17 amino acids. Germline CDR1 LGHNA, CDR2 YNFKEQ. The DNA of the CDR3 is TGTGCCAGCAGCCCATCCGGGACTAGGGGTTTCGGTAATGAGCAGTACTTC. This codes for CASSPSGTRGFGNEQYF.

The rearrangement uses TRBV28 and TRBJ2-7; TRBD2 matches at 8 bases. CDR3 length: 17 amino acids. Looked up from germline, CDR1 is MDHEN and CDR2 is SYDVKM. The J segment lost 1 base and the V segment lost 4 bases, leaving 12 bases of the junction unmatched. The CDR3 loop is CASSSPPGGRGSYEQYF. CDR3 coding DNA: TGTGCCAGCAGTTCTCCTCCGGGGGGGCGAGGGTCCTACGAGCAGTACTTC.

This chain joins TRBV19 and TRBJ2-7; TRBD2 matches 11 bases. The germline gives CDR1 LNHDA, CDR2 SQIVND (reference sequence). After removal of 5 bases from V and 3 bases from J, the junction contained 3 bases not matched to a gene. The CDR3 has 14 residues. In DNA, the CDR3 is TGTGCCAGTAGTGTTACTAGCGGGAGCTACGAGCAGTACTTC. As protein: CASSVTSGSYEQYF.

There are a few counts of this clone. The chain is built from TRBV23-1 and TRBJ2-7; the match to TRBD1 covers 10 bases. TRBV23-1 is treated as an ORF (open reading frame) with a function not yet certain. This CDR3 is built from 16 residues. V lost 6 bases to trimming and J lost 3 bases; unmatched junction nucleotides: 11. CDR3 in DNA: TGCGCCAGCAGAGACCGACCGGGACAGGGGTTCTACGAGCAGTACTTC. This sequence encodes CASRDRPGQGFYEQYF.

V usage is TRBV5-1 and J usage is TRBJ1-1; no definite D call. With 6 bases removed from V and 7 bases from J, the gap between germline ends came to 13 bases. Germline V gene data show CDR1 as SGHRS and CDR2 as YFSETQ. This CDR3 region has 12 residues. CDR3 in amino acids: CASTGSGSEAFF. The CDR3 DNA reads as TGCGCCAGCACGGGGTCGGGCAGTGAAGCTTTCTTT.

V gene TRBV18 combines with J gene TRBJ1-2; 11 nucleotides align to TRBD1. The CDR3 loop spans 15 amino acids. The V gene end was trimmed by 6 bases and the J gene end by 2 bases; junction bases not matched to a gene: 5. Germline loops: CDR1 KGHSH, CDR2 LQKENI. The CDR3 loop is CASSPGTGGNYGYTF. CDR3 DNA: TGTGCCAGCTCCCCCGGGACAGGGGGGAACTATGGCTACACCTTC.

The chain links TRBV7-9 to TRBJ2-3; no reliable D call. Germline-derived CDR1 and CDR2 are SEHNR and FQNEAQ (reference sequence). The CDR3 runs 15 residues. The ends were cut back, 5 bases at V and 0 bases at J, with 12 bases in the middle. The chain's CDR3 is CASSQRATSTDTQYF. The CDR3 DNA sequence: TGTGCCAGCAGCCAGCGAGCGACTAGCACAGATACGCAGTATTTT. The full variable domain, in which reference TRBV7-9 and TRBJ2-3 provide the parts outside the CDR3, is DTGVSQNPRHKITKRGQNVTFRCDPISEHNRLYWYRQTLGQGPEFLTYFQNEAQLEKSRLLSDRFSAERPKGSFSTLEIQRTEQGDSAMYLCASSQRATSTDTQYFGPGTRLTVL.

As DNA, the CDR3 is TGTGCCAGCAGCTTGTTGGGCGGGTACACTGAAGCTTTCTTT. Protein sequence: CASSLLGGYTEAFF. The V gene is TRBV5-4, the J gene TRBJ1-1; the D is unclear. This CDR3 has 14 residues. V shed 1 base and J shed 3 bases, with 10 bases lying between them. Germline V gene sequence: CDR1 SGHNT, CDR2 YYREEE (reference sequence).

This sequence joins TRBV7-9 and TRBJ2-1, with 8 bases identical to TRBD2. The CDR3 spans 15 residues. J lost 9 bases, V lost 5 bases, and 12 bases had no gene match. CDR1 is SEHNR and CDR2 is FQNEAQ in the germline V gene (reference sequence). The CDR3 protein is CASSIPGLGISEQFF. The CDR3 DNA sequence: TGTGCCAGCAGCATCCCGGGACTAGGTATCAGTGAGCAGTTCTTC.

The V and J genes are TRBV9 and TRBJ2-7, with unresolved D. The CDR3 length is 16 residues. Trimming stripped 2 bases from V and 4 bases from J, with 19 bases between. Germline lookup yields CDR1 SGDLS and CDR2 YYNGEE. CDR3 coding DNA: TGTGCCAGCAGCGTCGCCACAGATGGCTACCCTTACGAGCAGTACTTC. Its translation is CASSVATDGYPYEQYF.

V is TRBV28 and J is TRBJ1-3, with 7 bases lining up with TRBD1. V lost 7 bases to trimming and J lost 4 bases; unmatched junction nucleotides: 13. Germline V CDR1 and CDR2: MDHEN, SYDVKM. This CDR3 comprises 16 residues. DNA for the CDR3: TGTGCCAGCACCCAGGGGGGCAGGGCGGGAGGAAACACCATATATTTT. Translation gives CASTQGGRAGGNTIYF.